This T cell receptor beta chain stems from a study of control samples from healthy donors and cancer patients. The assay was immunoSEQ multiplex PCR, and TCRdb's table has in-frame clones only and misses some. The table includes roughly 80,000 clones, over 75% detected once. Per germline, CDR1 DFQATT and CDR2 SNEGSKA (reference sequence). This CDR3 is 18 amino acids long. V shed 3 bases and J 2 bases; nucleotides not matched to a gene: 18. The TCR was taken from a woman in her 50s in good health. Sequencing used blood. The chain recombines TRBV20-1 with TRBJ1-2, with 7 bases that match TRBD1. The CDR3 region has the DNA TGCAGTGCTAGTTCTCTCCCCCTGCCGGGACAGACGAACTATGGCTACACCTTC. Amino acids: CSASSLPLPGQTNYGYTF.